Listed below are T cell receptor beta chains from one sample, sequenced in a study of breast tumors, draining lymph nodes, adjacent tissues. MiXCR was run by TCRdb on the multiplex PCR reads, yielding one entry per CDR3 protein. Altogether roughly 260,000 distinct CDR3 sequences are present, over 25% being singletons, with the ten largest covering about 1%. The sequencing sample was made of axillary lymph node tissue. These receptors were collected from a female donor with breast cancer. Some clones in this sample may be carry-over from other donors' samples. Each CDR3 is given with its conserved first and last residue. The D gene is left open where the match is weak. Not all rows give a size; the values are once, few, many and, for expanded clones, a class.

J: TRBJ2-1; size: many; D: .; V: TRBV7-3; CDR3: CASSLNSGPSSYNEQFF; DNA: TGTGCCAGCAGCTTAAATAGCGGTCCCAGCTCCTACAATGAGCAGTTCTTC
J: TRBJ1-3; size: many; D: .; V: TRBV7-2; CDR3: CASSPGVGSGNTIYF; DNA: TGTGCCAGCAGCCCAGGGGTGGGTTCTGGAAACACCATATATTTT
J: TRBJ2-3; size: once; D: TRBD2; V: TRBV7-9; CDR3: CASSLVVGTSGGLDTQYF; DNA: TGTGCCAGCAGCTTAGTAGTGGGGACTAGCGGGGGTTTAGATACGCAGTATTTT
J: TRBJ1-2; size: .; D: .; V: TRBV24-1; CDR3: CATSDLRVENYGYTF; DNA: TGTGCCACCAGTGATTTACGGGTTGAGAACTATGGCTACACCTTC
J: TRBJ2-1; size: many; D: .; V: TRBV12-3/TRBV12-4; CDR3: CASSPTPYNEQFF; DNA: TGTGCCAGCAGCCCCACCCCCTACAATGAGCAGTTCTTC
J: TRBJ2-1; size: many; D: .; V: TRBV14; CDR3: CASSQVTINEQFF; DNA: TGTGCCAGCAGCCAAGTTACTATCAATGAGCAGTTCTTC
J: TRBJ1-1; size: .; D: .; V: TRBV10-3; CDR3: CAINKHSETEAFF; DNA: TGTGCCATCAATAAACACAGTGAAACTGAAGCTTTCTTT
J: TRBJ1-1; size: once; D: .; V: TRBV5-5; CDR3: CASSTAEPGRGTEAFF; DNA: TGTGCCAGCAGCACCGCCGAACCTGGGAGGGGCACTGAAGCTTTCTTT
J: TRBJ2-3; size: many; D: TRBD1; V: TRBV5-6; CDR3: CASRKTGSDTQYF; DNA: TGTGCCAGCAGAAAGACAGGGTCAGATACGCAGTATTTT
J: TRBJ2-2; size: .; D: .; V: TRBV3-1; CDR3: CASSQIRTGELFF; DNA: TGTGCCAGCAGCCAAATCAGGACCGGGGAGCTGTTTTTT
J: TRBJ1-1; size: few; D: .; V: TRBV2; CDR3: CATSKGLNTEAFF; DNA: TGTGCCACCTCAAAAGGGTTGAACACTGAAGCTTTCTTT
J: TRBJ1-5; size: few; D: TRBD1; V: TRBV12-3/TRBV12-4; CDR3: CASSNLQGQNQPQHF; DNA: TGTGCCAGCAGTAACCTCCAGGGACAGAATCAGCCCCAGCATTTT
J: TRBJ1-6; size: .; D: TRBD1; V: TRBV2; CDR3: CASSADRIRNSPLHF; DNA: TGTGCCAGCAGTGCGGACAGGATCCGTAATTCACCCCTCCACTTT
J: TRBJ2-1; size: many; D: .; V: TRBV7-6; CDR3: CASSPGVRDEQFF; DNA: TGTGCCAGCAGCCCCGGGGTGCGGGATGAGCAGTTCTTC
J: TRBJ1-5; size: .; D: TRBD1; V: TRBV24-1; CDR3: CATSDGYPGGGETQHF; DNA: TGTGCCACCAGTGATGGCTACCCAGGGGGTGGCGAGACCCAGCATTTT
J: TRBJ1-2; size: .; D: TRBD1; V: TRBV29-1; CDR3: CSVTGGRGNGYTF; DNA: TGCAGCGTCACAGGGGGCAGGGGAAATGGCTACACCTTC
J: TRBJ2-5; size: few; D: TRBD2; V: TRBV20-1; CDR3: CSAGDGLAGGGGGETQYF; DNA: TGCAGTGCCGGGGATGGACTAGCGGGAGGAGGGGGGGGGGAGACCCAGTACTTC
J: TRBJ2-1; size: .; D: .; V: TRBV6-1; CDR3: CASGRELGHEQFF; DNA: TGTGCCAGCGGCAGGGAATTGGGGCATGAGCAGTTCTTC
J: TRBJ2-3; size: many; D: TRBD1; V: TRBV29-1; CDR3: CSVQTGATDTQYF; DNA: TGCAGCGTTCAGACAGGGGCCACAGATACGCAGTATTTT
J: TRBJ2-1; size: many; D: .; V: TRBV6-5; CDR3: CASSNRVNEQFF; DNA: TGTGCCAGCAGTAACAGGGTTAATGAGCAGTTCTTC
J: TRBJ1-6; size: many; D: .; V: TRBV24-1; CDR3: CATSGPGRGSPLHF; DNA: TGTGCCACCTCGGGACCAGGTCGGGGTTCACCCCTCCACTTT
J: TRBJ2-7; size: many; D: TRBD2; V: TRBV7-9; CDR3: CASSLYGASGNEQYF; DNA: TGTGCCAGCAGCTTATACGGGGCTAGCGGGAACGAGCAGTACTTC
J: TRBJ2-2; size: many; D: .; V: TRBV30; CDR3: CAWRGHYTGELFF; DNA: TGTGCCTGGAGGGGGCATTACACCGGGGAGCTGTTTTTT
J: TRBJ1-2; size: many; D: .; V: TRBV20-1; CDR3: CSAGGAAVYGYTF; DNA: TGCAGTGCCGGGGGCGCAGCTGTCTATGGCTACACCTTC
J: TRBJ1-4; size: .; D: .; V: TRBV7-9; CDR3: CASSLGQGTTNEKLFF; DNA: TGTGCCAGCAGCTTAGGGCAGGGAACAACTAATGAAAAACTGTTTTTT